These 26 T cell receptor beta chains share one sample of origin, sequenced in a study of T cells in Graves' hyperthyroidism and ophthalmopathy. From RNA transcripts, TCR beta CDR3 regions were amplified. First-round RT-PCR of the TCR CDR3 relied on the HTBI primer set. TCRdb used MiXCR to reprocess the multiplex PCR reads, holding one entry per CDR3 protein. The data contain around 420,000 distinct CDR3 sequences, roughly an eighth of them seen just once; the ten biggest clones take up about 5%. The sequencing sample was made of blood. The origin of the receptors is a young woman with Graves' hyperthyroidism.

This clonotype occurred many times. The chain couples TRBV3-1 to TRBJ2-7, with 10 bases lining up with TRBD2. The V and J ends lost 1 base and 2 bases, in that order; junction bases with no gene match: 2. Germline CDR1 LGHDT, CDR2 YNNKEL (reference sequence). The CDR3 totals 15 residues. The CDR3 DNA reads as TGTGCCAGCAGCCAAGGCACTAGCGGGACCTACGAGCAGTACTTC. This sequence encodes CASSQGTSGTYEQYF.

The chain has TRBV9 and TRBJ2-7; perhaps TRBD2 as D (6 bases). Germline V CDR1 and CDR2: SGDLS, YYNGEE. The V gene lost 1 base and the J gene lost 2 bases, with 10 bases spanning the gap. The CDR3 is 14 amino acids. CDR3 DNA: TGTGCCAGCAGCGTACTAGCGAACCCCTACGAGCAGTACTTC. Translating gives CASSVLANPYEQYF. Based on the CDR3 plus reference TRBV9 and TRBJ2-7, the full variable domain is DSGVTQTPKHLITATGQRVTLRCSPRSGDLSVYWYQQSLDQGLQFLIQYYNGEERAKGNILERFSAQQFPDLHSELNLSSLELGDSALYFCASSVLANPYEQYFGPGTRLTVT.

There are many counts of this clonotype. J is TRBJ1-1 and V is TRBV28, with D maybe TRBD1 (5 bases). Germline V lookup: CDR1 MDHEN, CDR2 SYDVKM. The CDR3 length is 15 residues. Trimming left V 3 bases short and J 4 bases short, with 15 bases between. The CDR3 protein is CASSFSVSGFTEAFF. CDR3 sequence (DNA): TGTGCCAGCAGTTTCTCCGTTTCAGGGTTCACTGAAGCTTTCTTT.

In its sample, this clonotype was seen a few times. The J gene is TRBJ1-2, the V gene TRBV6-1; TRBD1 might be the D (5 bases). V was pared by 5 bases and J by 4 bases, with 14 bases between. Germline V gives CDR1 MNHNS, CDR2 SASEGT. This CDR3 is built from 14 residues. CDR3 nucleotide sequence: TGTGCCAGCAGTACCTCAGGGATCGGCTATGGCTACACCTTC. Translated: CASSTSGIGYGYTF.

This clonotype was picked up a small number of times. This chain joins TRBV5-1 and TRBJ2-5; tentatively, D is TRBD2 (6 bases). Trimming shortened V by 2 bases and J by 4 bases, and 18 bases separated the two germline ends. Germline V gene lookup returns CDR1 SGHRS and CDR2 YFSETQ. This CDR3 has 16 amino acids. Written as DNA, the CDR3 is TGCGCCAGCAGCTTCCAGGTGGCGGGAAGTTCAGAGACCCAGTACTTC. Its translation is CASSFQVAGSSETQYF.

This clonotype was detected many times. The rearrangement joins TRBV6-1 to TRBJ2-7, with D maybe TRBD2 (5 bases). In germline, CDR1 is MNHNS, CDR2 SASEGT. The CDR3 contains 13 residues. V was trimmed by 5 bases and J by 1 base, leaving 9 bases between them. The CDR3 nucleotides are TGTGCCAGCAGTTATGAGGGTTCCTACGAGCAGTACTTC. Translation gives CASSYEGSYEQYF.

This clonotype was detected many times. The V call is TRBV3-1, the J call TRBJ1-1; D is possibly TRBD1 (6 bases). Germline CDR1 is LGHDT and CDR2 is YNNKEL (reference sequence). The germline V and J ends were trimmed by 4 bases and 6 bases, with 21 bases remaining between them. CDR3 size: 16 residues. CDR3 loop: CASSLGITGRGPEAFF. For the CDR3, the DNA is TGTGCCAGCAGCCTCGGGATAACAGGCAGGGGCCCTGAAGCTTTCTTT. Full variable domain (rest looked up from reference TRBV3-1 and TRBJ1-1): DTAVSQTPKYLVTQMGNDKSIKCEQNLGHDTMYWYKQDSKKFLKIMFSYNNKELIINETVPNRFSPKSPDKAHLNLHINSLELGDSAVYFCASSLGITGRGPEAFFGQGTRLTVV.

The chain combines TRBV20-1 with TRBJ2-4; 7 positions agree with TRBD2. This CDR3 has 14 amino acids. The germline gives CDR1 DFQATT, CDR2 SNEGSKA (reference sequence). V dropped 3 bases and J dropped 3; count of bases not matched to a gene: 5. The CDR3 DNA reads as TGCAGTGCTAGCAGGGCTAGCGGCAAAAACATTCAGTACTTC. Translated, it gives CSASRASGKNIQYF.

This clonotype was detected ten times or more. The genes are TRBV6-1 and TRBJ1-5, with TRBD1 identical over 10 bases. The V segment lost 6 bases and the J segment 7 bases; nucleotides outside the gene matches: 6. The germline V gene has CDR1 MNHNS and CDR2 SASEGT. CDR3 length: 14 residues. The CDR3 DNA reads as TGTGCCAGCAGCCCGACAGGGGGCGGACAGCCCCAGCATTTT. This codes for CASSPTGGGQPQHF.

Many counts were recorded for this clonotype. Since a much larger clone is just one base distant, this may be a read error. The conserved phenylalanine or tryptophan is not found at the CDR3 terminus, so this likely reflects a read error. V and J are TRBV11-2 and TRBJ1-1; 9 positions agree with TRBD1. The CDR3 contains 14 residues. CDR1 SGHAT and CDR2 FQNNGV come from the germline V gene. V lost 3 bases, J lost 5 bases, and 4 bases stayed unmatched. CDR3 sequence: CASSLGTGPTEAFL. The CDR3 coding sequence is TGTGCCAGCAGCTTGGGGACAGGGCCTACTGAAGCTTTCCTT.

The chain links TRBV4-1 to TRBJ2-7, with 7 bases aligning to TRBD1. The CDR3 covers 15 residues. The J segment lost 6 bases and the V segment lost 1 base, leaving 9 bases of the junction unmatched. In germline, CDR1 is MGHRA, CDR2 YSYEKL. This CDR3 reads CASSQVDRRSGEQYF. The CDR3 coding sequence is TGCGCCAGCAGCCAAGTGGACAGGCGATCTGGCGAGCAGTACTTC.

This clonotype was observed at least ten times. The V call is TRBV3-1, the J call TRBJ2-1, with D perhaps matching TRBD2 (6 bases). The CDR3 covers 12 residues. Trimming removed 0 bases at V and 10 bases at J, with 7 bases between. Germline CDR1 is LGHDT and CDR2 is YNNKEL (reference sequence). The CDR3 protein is CASSQDRGEQFF. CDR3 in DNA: TGTGCCAGCAGCCAAGACCGGGGGGAGCAGTTCTTC.

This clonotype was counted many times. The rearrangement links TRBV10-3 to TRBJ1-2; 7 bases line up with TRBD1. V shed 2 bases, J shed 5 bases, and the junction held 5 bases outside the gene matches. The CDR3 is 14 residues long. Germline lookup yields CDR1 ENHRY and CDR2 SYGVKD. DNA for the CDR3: TGTGCCATCAGTGAGGGTGCAGGGGGTTATGGCTACACCTTC. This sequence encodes CAISEGAGGYGYTF.

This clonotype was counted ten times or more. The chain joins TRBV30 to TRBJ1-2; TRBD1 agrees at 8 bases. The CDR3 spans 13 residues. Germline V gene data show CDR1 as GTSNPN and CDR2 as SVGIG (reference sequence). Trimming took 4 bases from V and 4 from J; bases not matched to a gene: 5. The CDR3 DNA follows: TGTGCCTGGAACAAGGGACAGGCCTATGGCTACACCTTC. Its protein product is CAWNKGQAYGYTF. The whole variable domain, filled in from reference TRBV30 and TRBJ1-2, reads SQTIHQWPATLVQPVGSPLSLECTVEGTSNPNLYWYRQAAGRGLQLLFYSVGIGQISSEVPQNLSASRPQDRQFILSSKKLLLSDSGFYLCAWNKGQAYGYTFGSGTRLTVV.

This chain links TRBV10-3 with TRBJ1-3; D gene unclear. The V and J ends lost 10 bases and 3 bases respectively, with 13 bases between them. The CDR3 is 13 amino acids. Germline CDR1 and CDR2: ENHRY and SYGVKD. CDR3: CATRPDIGNTIYF. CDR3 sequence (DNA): TGTGCCACCCGCCCAGATATTGGAAACACCATATATTTT.

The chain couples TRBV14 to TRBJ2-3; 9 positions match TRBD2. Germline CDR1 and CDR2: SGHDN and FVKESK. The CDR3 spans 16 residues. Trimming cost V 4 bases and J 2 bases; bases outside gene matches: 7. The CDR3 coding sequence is TGTGCCAGCAGCCTGCTAGCGGGATCTAACACAGATACGCAGTATTTT. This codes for CASSLLAGSNTDTQYF.

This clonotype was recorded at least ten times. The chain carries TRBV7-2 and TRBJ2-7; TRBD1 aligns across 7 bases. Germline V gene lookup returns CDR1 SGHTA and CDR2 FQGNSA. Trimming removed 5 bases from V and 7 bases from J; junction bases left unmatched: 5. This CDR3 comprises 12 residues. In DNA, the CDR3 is TGTGCCAGCAGCCAAGGGGGCCGGGAGCAGTACTTC. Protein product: CASSQGGREQYF.

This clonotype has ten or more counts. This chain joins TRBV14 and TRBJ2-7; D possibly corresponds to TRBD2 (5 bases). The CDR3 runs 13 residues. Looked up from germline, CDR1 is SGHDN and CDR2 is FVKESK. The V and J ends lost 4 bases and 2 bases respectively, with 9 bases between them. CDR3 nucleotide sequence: TGTGCCAGCAGCCCCCGGGAAACCTACGAGCAGTACTTC. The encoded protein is CASSPRETYEQYF.

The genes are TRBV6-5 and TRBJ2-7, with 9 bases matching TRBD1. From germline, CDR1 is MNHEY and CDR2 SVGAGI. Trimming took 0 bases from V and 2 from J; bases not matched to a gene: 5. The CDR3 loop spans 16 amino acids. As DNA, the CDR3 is TGTGCCAGCAGTTACTCCTCGGGACAGGGAACCTACGAGCAGTACTTC. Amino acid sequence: CASSYSSGQGTYEQYF.

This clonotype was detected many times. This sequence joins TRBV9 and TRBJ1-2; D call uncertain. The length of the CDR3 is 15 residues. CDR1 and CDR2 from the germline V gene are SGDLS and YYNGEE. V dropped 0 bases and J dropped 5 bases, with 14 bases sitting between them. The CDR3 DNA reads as TGTGCCAGCAGCGTAGATCAGACTCCATTTTATGGCTACACCTTC. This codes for CASSVDQTPFYGYTF. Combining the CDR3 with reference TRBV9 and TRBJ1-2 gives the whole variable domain DSGVTQTPKHLITATGQRVTLRCSPRSGDLSVYWYQQSLDQGLQFLIQYYNGEERAKGNILERFSAQQFPDLHSELNLSSLELGDSALYFCASSVDQTPFYGYTFGSGTRLTVV.

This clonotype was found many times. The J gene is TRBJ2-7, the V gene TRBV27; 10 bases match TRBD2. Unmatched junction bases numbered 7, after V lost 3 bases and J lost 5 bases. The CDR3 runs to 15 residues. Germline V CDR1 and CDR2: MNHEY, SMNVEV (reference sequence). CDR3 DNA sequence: TGTGCCAGCAGTTTGCGGGGACTAGCGATAGACGAGCAGTACTTC. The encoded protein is CASSLRGLAIDEQYF.

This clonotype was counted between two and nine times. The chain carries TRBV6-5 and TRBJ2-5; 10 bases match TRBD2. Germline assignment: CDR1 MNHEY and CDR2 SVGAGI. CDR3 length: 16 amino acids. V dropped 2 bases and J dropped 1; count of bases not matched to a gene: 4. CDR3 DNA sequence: TGTGCCAGCAGTTACCGGACTAGCGGACTCCAAGAGACCCAGTACTTC. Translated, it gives CASSYRTSGLQETQYF.

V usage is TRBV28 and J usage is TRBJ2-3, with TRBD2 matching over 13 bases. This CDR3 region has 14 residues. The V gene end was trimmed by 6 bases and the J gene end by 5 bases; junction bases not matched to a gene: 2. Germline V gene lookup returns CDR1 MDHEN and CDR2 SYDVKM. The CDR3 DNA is TGTGCCAGCAGCCGGACTAGCGGGAGAGATACGCAGTATTTT. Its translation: CASSRTSGRDTQYF.

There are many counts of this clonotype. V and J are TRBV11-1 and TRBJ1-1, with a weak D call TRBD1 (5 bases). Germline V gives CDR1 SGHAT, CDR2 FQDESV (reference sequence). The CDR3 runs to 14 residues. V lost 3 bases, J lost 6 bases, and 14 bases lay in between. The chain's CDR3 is CASSFNIWGSEAFF. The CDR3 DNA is TGTGCCAGCAGCTTCAATATTTGGGGGTCTGAAGCTTTCTTT.

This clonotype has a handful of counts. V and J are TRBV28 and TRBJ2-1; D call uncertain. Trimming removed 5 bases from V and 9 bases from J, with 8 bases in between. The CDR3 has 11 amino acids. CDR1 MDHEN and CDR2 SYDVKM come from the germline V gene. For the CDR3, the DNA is TGTGCCAGCAGTCTATTCGGTGAGCAGTTCTTC. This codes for CASSLFGEQFF.

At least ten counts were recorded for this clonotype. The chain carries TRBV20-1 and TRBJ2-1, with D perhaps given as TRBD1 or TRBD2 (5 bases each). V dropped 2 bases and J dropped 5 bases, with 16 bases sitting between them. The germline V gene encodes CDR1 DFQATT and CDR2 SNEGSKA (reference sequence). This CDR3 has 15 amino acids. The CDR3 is CSARRARGRNNEQFF. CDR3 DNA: TGCAGTGCTAGAAGGGCCCGGGGCCGTAACAATGAGCAGTTCTTC.